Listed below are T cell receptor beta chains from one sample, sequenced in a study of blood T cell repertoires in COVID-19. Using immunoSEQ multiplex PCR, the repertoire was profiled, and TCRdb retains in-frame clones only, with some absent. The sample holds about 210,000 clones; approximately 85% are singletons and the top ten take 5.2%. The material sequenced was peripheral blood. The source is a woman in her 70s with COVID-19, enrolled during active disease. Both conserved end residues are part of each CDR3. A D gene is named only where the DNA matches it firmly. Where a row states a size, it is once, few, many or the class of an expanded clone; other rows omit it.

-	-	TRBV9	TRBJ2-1	TGTGCCAGCAGCGCCTCGCTAGCGTTCGGGTACAATGAGCAGTTCTTC	CASSASLAFGYNEQFF
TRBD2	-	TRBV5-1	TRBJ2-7	TGCGCCAGCAGCATTGCAGCGGGAGAATCCGAGCAGTACTTC	CASSIAAGESEQYF
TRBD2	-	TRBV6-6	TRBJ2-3	TGTGCCAGCAGTTACCCGGGGGAGGGTGATACGCAGTATTTT	CASSYPGEGDTQYF
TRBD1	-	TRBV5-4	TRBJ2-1	TGTGCCAGCAGCTTGCGACAGGGGCTCTACAATGAGCAGTTCTTC	CASSLRQGLYNEQFF
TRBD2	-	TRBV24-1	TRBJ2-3	TGTGCCACCGCACTAGCGGGAACAGATACGCAGTATTTT	CATALAGTDTQYF
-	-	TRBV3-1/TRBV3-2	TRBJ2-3	TGTGCCAGCAGCCTCTCGCCTAGGACAGATACGCAGTATTTT	CASSLSPRTDTQYF
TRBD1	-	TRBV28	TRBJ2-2	TGTGCCAGCAGTTTAGGGGGACAGGCCACCGGGGAGCTGTTTTTT	CASSLGGQATGELFF
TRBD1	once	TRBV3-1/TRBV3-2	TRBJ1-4	TGTGCCAGCAGCCTTTTGGACAGGGGGACTGAAAAACTGTTTTTT	CASSLLDRGTEKLFF
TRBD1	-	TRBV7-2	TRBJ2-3	TGTGCCAGCAGCCGGGACAGGACCCTCACAGATACGCAGTATTTT	CASSRDRTLTDTQYF
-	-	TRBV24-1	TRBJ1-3	TGTGCCACCAGTGGGGACAATGGAAACACCATATATTTT	CATSGDNGNTIYF
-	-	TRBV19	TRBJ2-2	TGTGCCAGTAGTACATTGGAGCGGACCAACACCGGGGAGCTGTTTTTT	CASSTLERTNTGELFF
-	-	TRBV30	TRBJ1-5	TGTGCCTGGAGTGTAATGGTCCCGGGACAGCCCCAGCATTTT	CAWSVMVPGQPQHF
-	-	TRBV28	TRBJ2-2	TGTGCCAGCAGTTTAGCGGAAAGGTCGGCCGGGGAGCTGTTTTTT	CASSLAERSAGELFF
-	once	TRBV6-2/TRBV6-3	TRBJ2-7	TGTGCCAGCAGTTATAGGAGGGATTTCGGCAGCGAGCAGTACTTC	CASSYRRDFGSEQYF
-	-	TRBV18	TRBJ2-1	TGTGCCAGCTCACACTGGGGGGAATACAATGAGCAGTTCTTC	CASSHWGEYNEQFF
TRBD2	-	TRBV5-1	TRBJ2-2	TGCGCCAGCAGCTTGGAGGGACTAGCGGCATGGAGCGGGGAGCTGTTTTTT	CASSLEGLAAWSGELFF
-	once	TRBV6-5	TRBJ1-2	TGTGCCAGCAGTTACGGGCTCGGCTATGGCTACACCTTC	CASSYGLGYGYTF
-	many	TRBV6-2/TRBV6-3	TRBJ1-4	TGTGCCAGCAGTTACGGGGCGGTATATGAAAAACTGTTTTTT	CASSYGAVYEKLFF
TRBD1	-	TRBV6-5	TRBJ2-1	TGTGCCAGCAGTTACTCGAAGGGGACAGGGCAGTTCTTC	CASSYSKGTGQFF
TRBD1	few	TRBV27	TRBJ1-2	TGTGCCAGCAGGGGGACAGGGGCTGGTGGCTACACCTTC	CASRGTGAGGYTF
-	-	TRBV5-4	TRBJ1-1	TGTGCCAGTCGCTCTTCTGTCGGGGGAGGGAACACTGAAGCTTTCTTT	CASRSSVGGGNTEAFF
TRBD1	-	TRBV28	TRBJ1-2	TGTGCCAGTAGTATCCTGGCAGGGGGAAACTATGGCTACACCTTC	CASSILAGGNYGYTF
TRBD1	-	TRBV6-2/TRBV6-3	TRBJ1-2	TGTGCCAGCAGTTACCCGATGGGACAGGGCTACTATGGCTACACCTTC	CASSYPMGQGYYGYTF
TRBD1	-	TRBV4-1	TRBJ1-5	TGCGCCAGCAGCCAAGGACAGGGGGCCTTTCAGCCCCAGCATTTT	CASSQGQGAFQPQHF
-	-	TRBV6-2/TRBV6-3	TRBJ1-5	TGTGCCAGCAGTTACCCCCATCTAAACAGGGCGCATCAGCCCCAGCATTTT	CASSYPHLNRAHQPQHF
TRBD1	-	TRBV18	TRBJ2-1	TGTGCCAGCTCACCTCCTTGGGAGACAGGGAACGGTGAGCAGTTCTTC	CASSPPWETGNGEQFF
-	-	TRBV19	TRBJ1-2	TGTGCCAGTAAGAGACAGGCCCGGGAAACTAACTATGGCTACACCTTC	CASKRQARETNYGYTF
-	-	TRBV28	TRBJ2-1	TGTGCCAGCAGTTTACGGTCCTTTCCAGTCGGGGGTGAGCAGTTCTTC	CASSLRSFPVGGEQFF
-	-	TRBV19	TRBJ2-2	TGTGCCAGTAGTATCCTTGCCGGGGAGCTGTTTTTT	CASSILAGELFF
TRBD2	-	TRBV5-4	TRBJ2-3	TGTGCCAGCAGCTCAGTACTAGCGGGAGCGAGAGATACGCAGTATTTT	CASSSVLAGARDTQYF
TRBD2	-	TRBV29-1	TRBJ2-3	TGCAGCGTGGCCGGGACTAGCGGCACAGATACGCAGTATTTT	CSVAGTSGTDTQYF
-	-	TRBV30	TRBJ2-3	TGTGCCTGGAGGCCGGGACTGGTGACAGATACGCAGTATTTT	CAWRPGLVTDTQYF
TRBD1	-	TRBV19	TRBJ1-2	TGTGCCAGTAAACCCACGGGACAGGGGTATGGCTACACCTTC	CASKPTGQGYGYTF
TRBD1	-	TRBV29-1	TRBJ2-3	TGCAGCGCCACGGGACAGTGGAGCACAGATACGCAGTATTTT	CSATGQWSTDTQYF
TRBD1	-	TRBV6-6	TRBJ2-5	TGTGCCAGCAGTTTTCCCGGGACAGTCCCCGAGACCCAGTACTTC	CASSFPGTVPETQYF
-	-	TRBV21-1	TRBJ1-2	TGTGCCAGCAGCCGTAGGGGGTTTCGATACGGGAACTATGGCTACACCTTC	CASSRRGFRYGNYGYTF
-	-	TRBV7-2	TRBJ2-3	TGTGCCAGCAGCTTCCGGAGTACTACAGATACGCAGTATTTT	CASSFRSTTDTQYF
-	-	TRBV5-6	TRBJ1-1	TGTGCCAGCAGCTTCGGCCTCAGGGACACTGAAGCTTTCTTT	CASSFGLRDTEAFF
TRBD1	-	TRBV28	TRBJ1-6	TGTGCCAGCAGTAACCCGGGACAGGGAGATAGTTCACCCCTCCACTTT	CASSNPGQGDSSPLHF
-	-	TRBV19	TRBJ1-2	TGTGCCAGTAGGACCTCCGGAGGGGACTATGGCTACACCTTC	CASRTSGGDYGYTF
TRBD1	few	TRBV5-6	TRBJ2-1	TGTGCCAGCAGCGTGGGGACAGTTTACCAGTTCTTC	CASSVGTVYQFF
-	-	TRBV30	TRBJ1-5	TGTGCCTGGAGTGACGAGGGAGGCAATCAGCCCCAGCATTTT	CAWSDEGGNQPQHF
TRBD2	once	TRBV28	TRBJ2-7	TGTGCCAGCATCGTATCAGCGGGGCTAGTCCCCTACGAGCAGTACTTC	CASIVSAGLVPYEQYF
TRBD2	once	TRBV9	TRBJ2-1	TGTGCCAGCAGCGTAGCGGGGGGATGGGATGAGCAGTTCTTC	CASSVAGGWDEQFF
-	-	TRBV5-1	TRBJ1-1	TGCGCCAGCAGCCAGACAGAGCGGGGGGTAACTGAAGCTTTCTTT	CASSQTERGVTEAFF
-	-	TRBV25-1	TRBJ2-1	TGTGCCAGCAGTGTCTCGGCGGGGACTGTTTTCAATGAGCAGTTCTTC	CASSVSAGTVFNEQFF
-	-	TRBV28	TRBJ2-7	TGTGCCAGCAGTCACCGAAGACTGGGTAGGACCTACGAGCAGTACTTC	CASSHRRLGRTYEQYF
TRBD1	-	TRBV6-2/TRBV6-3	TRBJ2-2	TGTGCCAGCAGTCTCGGACAGGGTCGTACCGGGGAGCTGTTTTTT	CASSLGQGRTGELFF
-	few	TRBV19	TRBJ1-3	TGTGCCAGTAGTACCACAGGGCGTCGTACCATATATTTT	CASSTTGRRTIYF
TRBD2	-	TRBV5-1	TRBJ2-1	TGCGCCAGCAGCTGGACTAGCGGGGACTACAATGAGCAGTTCTTC	CASSWTSGDYNEQFF
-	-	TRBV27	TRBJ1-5	TGTGCCAGCAGTTTTCTTTTCAGGGGTTATCAGCCCCAGCATTTT	CASSFLFRGYQPQHF